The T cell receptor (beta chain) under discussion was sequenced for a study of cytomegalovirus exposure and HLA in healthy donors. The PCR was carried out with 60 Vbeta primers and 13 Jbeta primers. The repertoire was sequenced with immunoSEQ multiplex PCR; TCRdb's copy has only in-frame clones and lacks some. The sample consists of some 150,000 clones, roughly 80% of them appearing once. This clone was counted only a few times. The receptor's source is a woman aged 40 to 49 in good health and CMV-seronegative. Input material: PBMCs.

The CDR3 protein is CASSSGGDGNQPQHF. Written as DNA, the CDR3 is TGCGCCAGCAGCTCAGGGGGCGATGGCAATCAGCCCCAGCATTTT. This chain uses TRBV5-1 with TRBJ1-5, with 8 bases identical to TRBD1. The germline V gene encodes CDR1 SGHRS and CDR2 YFSETQ. The CDR3 contains 15 residues. V lost 3 bases, J lost 2 bases, and 4 bases stayed unmatched.